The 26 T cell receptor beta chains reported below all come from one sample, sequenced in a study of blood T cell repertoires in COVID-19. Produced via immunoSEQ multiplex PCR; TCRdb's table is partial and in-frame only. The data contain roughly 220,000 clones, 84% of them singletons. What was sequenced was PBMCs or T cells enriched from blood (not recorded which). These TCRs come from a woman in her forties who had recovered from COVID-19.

The CDR3, as DNA: TGTGCCAGCAGCCATCCAGGGGTCAATGAGCAGTTCTTC. Translated, it gives CASSHPGVNEQFF. The chain employs TRBV7-2 and TRBJ2-1; D might be TRBD1 (6 bases). The V and J ends lost 5 bases and 6 bases respectively, with 11 bases between them. The germline gives CDR1 SGHTA, CDR2 FQGNSA. The CDR3 runs to 13 residues.

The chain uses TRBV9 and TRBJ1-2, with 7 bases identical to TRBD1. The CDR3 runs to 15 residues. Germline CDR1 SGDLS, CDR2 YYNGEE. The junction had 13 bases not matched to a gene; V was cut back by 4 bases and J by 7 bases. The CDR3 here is CASSMSGTANSGYTF. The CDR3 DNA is TGTGCCAGCAGCATGTCCGGGACAGCTAATTCTGGCTACACCTTC. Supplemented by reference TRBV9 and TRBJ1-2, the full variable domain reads DSGVTQTPKHLITATGQRVTLRCSPRSGDLSVYWYQQSLDQGLQFLIQYYNGEERAKGNILERFSAQQFPDLHSELNLSSLELGDSALYFCASSMSGTANSGYTFGSGTRLTVV.

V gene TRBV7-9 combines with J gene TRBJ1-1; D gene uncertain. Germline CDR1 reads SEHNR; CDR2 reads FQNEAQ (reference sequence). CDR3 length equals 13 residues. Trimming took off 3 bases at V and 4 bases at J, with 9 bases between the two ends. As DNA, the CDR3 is TGTGCCAGCAGCTTTATGGAGAGCACTGAAGCTTTCTTT. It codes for CASSFMESTEAFF.

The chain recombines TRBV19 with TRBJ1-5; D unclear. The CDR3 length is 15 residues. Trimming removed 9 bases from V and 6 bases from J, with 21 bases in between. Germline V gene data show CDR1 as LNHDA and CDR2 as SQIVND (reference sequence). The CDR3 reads CASQVREDFFQPQHF. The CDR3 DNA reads TGTGCCAGCCAAGTCCGGGAGGATTTTTTTCAGCCCCAGCATTTT. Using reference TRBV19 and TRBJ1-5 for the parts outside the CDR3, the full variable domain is DGGITQSPKYLFRKEGQNVTLSCEQNLNHDAMYWYRQDPGQGLRLIYYSQIVNDFQKGDIAEGYSVSREKKESFPLTVTSAQKNPTAFYLCASQVREDFFQPQHFGDGTRLSIL.

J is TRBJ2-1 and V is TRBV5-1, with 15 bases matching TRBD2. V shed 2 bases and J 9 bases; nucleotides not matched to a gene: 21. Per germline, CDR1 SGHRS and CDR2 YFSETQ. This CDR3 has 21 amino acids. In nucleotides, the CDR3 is TGCGCCAGCAGCTTTGGGGGGACTAGCGGGAGGTCTTCCGCCCGGTACGGTGAGCAGTTCTTC. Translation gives CASSFGGTSGRSSARYGEQFF.

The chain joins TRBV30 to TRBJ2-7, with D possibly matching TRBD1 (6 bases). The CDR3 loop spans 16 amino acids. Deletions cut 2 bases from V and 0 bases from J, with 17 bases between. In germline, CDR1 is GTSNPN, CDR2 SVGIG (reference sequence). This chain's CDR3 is CAWSRTRQATSYEQYF. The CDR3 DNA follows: TGTGCCTGGAGTCGTACGCGACAGGCTACCTCCTACGAGCAGTACTTC.

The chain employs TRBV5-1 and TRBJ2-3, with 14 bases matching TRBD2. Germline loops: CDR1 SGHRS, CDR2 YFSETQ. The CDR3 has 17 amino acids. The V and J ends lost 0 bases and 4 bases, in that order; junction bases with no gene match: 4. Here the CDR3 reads CASSLGGTSGSSDTQYF. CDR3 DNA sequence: TGCGCCAGCAGCTTGGGGGGGACTAGCGGGAGTTCAGATACGCAGTATTTT.

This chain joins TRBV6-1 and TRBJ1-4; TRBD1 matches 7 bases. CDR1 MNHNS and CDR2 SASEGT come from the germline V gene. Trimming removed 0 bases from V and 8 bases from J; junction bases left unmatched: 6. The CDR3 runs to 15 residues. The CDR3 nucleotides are TGTGCCAGCAGTGAAGCGAACAGGGGTATAGAAAAACTGTTTTTT. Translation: CASSEANRGIEKLFF.

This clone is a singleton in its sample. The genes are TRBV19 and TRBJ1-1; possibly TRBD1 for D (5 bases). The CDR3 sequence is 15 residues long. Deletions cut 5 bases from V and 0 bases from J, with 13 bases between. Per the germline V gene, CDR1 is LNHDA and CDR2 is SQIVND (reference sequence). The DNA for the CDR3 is TGTGCCAGTAGTCCGGGGGGAGGCCTGAACACTGAAGCTTTCTTT. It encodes CASSPGGGLNTEAFF.

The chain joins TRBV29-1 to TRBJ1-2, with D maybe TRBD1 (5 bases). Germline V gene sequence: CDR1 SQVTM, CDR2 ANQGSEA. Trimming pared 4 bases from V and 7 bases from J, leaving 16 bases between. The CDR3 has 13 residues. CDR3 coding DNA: TGCAGCGTTGTCCCTGGGGACTCGAGTGGCTACACCTTC. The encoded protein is CSVVPGDSSGYTF.

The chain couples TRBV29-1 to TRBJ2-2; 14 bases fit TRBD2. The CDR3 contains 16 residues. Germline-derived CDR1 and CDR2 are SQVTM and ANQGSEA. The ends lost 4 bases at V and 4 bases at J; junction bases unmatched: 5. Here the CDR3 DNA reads TGCAGCGTTGCACAGGGACTAGCGGGAGTCACCGGGGAGCTGTTTTTT. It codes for CSVAQGLAGVTGELFF.

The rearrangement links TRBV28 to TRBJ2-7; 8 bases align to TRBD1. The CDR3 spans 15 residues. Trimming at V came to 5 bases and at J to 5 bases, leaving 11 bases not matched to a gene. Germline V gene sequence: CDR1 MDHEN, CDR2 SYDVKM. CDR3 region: CASSPRWQGANEQYF. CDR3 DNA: TGTGCCAGCAGTCCCCGGTGGCAGGGGGCTAACGAGCAGTACTTC.

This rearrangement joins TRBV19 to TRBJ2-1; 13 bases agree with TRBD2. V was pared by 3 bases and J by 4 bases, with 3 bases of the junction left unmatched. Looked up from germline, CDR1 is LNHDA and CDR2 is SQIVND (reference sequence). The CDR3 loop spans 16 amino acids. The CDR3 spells CASSMGTSGAYNEQFF. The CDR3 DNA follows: TGTGCCAGTAGTATGGGGACTAGCGGGGCTTACAATGAGCAGTTCTTC.

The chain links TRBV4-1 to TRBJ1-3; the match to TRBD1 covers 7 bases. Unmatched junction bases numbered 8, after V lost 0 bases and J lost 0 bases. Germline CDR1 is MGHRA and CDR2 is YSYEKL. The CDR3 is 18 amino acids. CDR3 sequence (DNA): TGCGCCAGCAGCCAAGAAAGTGACAGGGCGTACTCTGGAAACACCATATATTTT. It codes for CASSQESDRAYSGNTIYF.

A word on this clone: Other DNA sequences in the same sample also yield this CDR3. The CDR3 coding sequence is TGTGCCAGCAGTTTTGGGCTAGCGGGAGACAATGAGCAGTTCTTC. Protein: CASSFGLAGDNEQFF. The V gene is TRBV27, the J gene TRBJ2-1; 10 bases map to TRBD2. Losses at the gene ends were 3 bases for V and 5 bases for J; bases not matched to a gene: 4. This CDR3 has 15 amino acids. Germline values: CDR1 MNHEY, CDR2 SMNVEV (reference sequence).

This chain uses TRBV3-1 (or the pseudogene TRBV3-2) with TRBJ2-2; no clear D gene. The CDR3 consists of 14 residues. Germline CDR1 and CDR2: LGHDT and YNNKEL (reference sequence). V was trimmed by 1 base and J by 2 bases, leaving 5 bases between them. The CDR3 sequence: CASSQGLNTGELFF. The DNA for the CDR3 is TGTGCCAGCAGCCAAGGTCTAAACACCGGGGAGCTGTTTTTT.

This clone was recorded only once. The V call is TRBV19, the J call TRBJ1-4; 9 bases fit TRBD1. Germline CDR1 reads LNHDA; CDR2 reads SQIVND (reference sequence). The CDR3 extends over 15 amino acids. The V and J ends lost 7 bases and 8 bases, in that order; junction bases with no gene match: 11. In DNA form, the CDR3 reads TGTGCCAGTATGACCGGGACAGGGCTTTTCGAAAAACTGTTTTTT. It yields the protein CASMTGTGLFEKLFF.

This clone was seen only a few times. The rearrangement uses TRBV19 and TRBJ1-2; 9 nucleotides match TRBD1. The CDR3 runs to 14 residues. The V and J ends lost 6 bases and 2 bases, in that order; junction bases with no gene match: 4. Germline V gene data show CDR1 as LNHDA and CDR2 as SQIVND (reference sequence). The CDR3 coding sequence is TGTGCCAGTAGGGGGACAGGGATGAACTATGGCTACACCTTC. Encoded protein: CASRGTGMNYGYTF.

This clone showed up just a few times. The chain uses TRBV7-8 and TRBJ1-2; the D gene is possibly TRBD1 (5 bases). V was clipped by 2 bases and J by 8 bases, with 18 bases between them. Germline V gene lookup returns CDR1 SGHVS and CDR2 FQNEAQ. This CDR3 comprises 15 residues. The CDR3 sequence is CASSLLWGAGSGYTF. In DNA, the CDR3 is TGTGCCAGCAGCTTATTGTGGGGTGCAGGGTCCGGCTACACCTTC.

CDR3 coding DNA: TGTGCCAGCAGTAATAACCCTAGCGGGAGTGTCAGTGAGCAGTTCTTC. Protein sequence: CASSNNPSGSVSEQFF. The chain combines TRBV6-2 or TRBV6-3 with TRBJ2-1; 10 bases map to TRBD2. The CDR3 covers 16 residues. With V trimmed by 5 bases and J by 9 bases, 13 bases remained unmatched. Germline V gene data show CDR1 as MNHEY and CDR2 as SVGEGT.

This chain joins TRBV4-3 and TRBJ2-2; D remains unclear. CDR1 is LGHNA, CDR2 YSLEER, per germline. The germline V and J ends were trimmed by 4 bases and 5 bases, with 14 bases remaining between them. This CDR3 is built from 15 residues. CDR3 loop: CASSPLTVGTGELFF. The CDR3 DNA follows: TGCGCCAGCAGCCCCCTGACTGTCGGGACCGGGGAGCTGTTTTTT.

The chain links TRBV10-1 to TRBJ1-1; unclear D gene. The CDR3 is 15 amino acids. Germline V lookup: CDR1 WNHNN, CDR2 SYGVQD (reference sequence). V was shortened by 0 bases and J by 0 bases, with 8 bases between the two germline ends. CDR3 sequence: CASSESSEVNTEAFF. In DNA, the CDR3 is TGCGCCAGCAGTGAGTCGAGTGAGGTGAACACTGAAGCTTTCTTT.

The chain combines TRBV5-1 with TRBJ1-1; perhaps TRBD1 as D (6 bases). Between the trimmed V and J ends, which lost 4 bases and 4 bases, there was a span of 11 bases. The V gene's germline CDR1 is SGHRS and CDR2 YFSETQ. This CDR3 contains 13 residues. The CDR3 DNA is TGCGCCAGCAGCAATACAGGGTCCACTGAAGCTTTCTTT. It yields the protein CASSNTGSTEAFF.

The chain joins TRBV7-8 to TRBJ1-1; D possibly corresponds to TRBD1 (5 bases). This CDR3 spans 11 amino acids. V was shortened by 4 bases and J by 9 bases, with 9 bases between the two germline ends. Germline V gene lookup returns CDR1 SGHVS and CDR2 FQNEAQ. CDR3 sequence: CASSSGPKAFF. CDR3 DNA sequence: TGTGCCAGCAGCTCAGGGCCAAAAGCTTTCTTT.

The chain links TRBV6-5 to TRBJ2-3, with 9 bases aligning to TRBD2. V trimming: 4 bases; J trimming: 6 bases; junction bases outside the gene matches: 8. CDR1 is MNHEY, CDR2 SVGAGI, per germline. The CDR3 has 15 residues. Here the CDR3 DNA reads TGTGCCAGCAGTTCGTTAGCGGGAGCGGCTGATACGCAGTATTTT. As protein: CASSSLAGAADTQYF.

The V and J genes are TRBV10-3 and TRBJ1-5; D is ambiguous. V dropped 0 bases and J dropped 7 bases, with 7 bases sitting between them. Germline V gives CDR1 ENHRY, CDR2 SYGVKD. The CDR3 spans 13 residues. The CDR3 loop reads CAISESGRQPQHF. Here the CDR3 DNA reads TGTGCCATCAGTGAGTCGGGGAGGCAGCCCCAGCATTTT.